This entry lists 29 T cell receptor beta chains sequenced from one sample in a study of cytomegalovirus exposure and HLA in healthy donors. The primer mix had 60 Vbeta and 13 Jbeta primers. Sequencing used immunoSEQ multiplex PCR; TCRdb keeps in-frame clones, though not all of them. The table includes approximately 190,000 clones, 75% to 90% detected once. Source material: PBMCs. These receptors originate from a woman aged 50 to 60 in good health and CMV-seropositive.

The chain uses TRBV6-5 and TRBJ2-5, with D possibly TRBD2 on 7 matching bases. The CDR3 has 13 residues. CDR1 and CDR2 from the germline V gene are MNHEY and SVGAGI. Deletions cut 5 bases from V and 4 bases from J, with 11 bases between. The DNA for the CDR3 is TGTGCCAGCAGTGAGGGAGGGGGAGAGACCCAGTACTTC. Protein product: CASSEGGGETQYF.

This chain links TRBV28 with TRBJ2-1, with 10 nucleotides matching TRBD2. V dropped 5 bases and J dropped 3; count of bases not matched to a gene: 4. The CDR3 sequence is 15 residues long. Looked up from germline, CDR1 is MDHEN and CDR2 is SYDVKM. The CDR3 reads CASSPAGGYYNEQFF. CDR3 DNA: TGTGCCAGCAGTCCAGCGGGGGGGTACTACAATGAGCAGTTCTTC.

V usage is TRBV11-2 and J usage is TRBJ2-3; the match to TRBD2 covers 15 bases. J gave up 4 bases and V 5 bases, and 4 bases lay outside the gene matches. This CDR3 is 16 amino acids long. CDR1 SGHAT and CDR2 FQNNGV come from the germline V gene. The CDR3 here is CASSTGLAGGADTQYF. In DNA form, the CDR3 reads TGTGCCAGCAGCACCGGACTAGCGGGGGGGGCAGATACGCAGTATTTT.

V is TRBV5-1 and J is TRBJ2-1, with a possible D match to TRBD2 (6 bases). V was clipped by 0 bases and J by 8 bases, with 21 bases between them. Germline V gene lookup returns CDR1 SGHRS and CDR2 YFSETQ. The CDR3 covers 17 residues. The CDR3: CASSLEWDSRYVHEQFF. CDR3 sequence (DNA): TGCGCCAGCAGCTTGGAGTGGGACTCGAGGTACGTTCATGAGCAGTTCTTC. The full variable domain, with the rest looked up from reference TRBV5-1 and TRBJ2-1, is KAGVTQTPRYLIKTRGQQVTLSCSPISGHRSVSWYQQTPGQGLQFLFEYFSETQRNKGNFPGRFSGRQFSNSRSEMNVSTLELGDSALYLCASSLEWDSRYVHEQFFGPGTRLTVL.

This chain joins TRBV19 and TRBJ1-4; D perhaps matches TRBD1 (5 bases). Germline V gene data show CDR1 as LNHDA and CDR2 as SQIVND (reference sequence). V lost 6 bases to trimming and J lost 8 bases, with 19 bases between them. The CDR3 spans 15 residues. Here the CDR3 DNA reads TGTGCCAGTAGGACAGTTCGGGCAGTTGGGGAAAAACTGTTTTTT. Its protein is CASRTVRAVGEKLFF.

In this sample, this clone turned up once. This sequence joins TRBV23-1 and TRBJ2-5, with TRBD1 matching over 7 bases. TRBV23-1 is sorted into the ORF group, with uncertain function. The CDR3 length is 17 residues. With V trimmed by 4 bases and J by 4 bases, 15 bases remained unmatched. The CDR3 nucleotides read TGCGCCAGCAGTCCCCAACCCACCGACAGGGTACGAGAGACCCAGTACTTC. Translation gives CASSPQPTDRVRETQYF.

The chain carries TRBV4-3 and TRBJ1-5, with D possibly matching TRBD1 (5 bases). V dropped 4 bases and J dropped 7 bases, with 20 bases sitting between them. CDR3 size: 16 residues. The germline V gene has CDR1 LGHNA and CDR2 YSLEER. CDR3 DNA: TGCGCCAGCAGCCCAAGCCTCACCCCAGGGATCCAGCCCCAGCATTTT. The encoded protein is CASSPSLTPGIQPQHF.

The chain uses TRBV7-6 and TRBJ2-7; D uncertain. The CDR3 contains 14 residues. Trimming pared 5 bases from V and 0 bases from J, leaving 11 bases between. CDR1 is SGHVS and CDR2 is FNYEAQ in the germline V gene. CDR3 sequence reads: CASSLQLSSYEQYF. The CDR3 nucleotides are TGTGCCAGCAGCCTCCAACTAAGCTCCTACGAGCAGTACTTC. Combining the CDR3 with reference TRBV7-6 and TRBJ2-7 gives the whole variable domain GAGVSQSPRYKVTKRGQDVALRCDPISGHVSLYWYRQALGQGPEFLTYFNYEAQQDKSGLPNDRFSAERPEGSISTLTIQRTEQRDSAMYRCASSLQLSSYEQYFGPGTRLTVT.

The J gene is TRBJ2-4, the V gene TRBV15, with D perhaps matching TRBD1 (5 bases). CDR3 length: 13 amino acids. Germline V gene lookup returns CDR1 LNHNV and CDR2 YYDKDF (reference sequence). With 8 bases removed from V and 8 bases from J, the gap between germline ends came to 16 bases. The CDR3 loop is CATSGAGLDIQYF. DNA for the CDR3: TGTGCCACCTCTGGGGCAGGGTTGGACATTCAGTACTTC. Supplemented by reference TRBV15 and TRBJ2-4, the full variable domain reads DAMVIQNPRYQVTQFGKPVTLSCSQTLNHNVMYWYQQKSSQAPKLLFHYYDKDFNNEADTPDNFQSRRPNTSFCFLDIRSPGLGDTAMYLCATSGAGLDIQYFGAGTRLSVL.

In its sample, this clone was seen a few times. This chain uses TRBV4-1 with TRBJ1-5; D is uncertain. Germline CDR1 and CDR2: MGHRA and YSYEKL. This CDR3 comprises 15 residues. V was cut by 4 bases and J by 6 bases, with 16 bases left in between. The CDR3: CASSLETLVAQPQHF. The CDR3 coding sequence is TGCGCCAGCAGCCTCGAGACCTTAGTAGCTCAGCCCCAGCATTTT.

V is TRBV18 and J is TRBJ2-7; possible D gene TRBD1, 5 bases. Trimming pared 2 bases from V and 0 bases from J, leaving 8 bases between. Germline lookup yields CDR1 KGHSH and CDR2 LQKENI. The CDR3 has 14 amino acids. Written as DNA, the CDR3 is TGTGCCAGCTCACCAGAGCAGGGCTCCTACGAGCAGTACTTC. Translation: CASSPEQGSYEQYF.

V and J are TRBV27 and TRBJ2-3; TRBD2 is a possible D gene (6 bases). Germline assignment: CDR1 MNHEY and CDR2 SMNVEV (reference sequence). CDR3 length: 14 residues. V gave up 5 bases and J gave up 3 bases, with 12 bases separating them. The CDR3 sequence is CASSGTGVTDTQYF. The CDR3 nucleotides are TGTGCCAGCAGTGGGACGGGGGTTACAGATACGCAGTATTTT.

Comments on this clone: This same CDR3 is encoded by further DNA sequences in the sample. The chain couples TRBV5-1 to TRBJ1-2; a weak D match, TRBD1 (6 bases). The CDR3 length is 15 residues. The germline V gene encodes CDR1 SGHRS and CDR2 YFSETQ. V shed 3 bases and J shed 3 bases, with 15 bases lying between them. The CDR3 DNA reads TGCGCCAGCAGCTCCGGCGGGGGGGGCGACTATGGCTACACCTTC. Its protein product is CASSSGGGGDYGYTF.

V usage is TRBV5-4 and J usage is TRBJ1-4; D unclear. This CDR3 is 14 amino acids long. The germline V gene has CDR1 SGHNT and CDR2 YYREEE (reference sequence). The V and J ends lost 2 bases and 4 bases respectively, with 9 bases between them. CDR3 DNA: TGTGCCAGCAGCTTTAAGGCGGATAATGAAAAACTGTTTTTT. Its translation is CASSFKADNEKLFF.

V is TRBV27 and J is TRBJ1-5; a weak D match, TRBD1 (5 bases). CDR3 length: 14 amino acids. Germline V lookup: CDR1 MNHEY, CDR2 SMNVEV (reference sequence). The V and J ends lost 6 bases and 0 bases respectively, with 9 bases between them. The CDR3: CASRKGDSNQPQHF. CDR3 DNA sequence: TGTGCCAGCAGAAAAGGGGATAGCAATCAGCCCCAGCATTTT.

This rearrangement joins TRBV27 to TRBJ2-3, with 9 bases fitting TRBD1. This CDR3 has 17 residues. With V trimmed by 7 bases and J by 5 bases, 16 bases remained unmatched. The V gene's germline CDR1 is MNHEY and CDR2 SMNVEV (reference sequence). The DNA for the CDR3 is TGTGCCAGCAACCCAATCTTCCCGGGACAGGGTGAAGATACGCAGTATTTT. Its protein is CASNPIFPGQGEDTQYF.

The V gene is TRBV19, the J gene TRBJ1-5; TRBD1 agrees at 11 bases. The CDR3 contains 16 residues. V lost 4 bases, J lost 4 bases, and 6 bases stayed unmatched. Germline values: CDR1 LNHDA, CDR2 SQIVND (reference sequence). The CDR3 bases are TGTGCCAGTAGTACGAGGACAGGGGGCGGAAATCAGCCCCAGCATTTT. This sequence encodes CASSTRTGGGNQPQHF.

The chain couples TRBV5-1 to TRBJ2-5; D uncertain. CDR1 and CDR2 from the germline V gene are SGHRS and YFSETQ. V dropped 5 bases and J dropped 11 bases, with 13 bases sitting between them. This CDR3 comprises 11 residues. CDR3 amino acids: CASRGETEQYF. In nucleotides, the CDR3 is TGCGCCAGCAGAGGTGAGACGGAGCAGTACTTC.

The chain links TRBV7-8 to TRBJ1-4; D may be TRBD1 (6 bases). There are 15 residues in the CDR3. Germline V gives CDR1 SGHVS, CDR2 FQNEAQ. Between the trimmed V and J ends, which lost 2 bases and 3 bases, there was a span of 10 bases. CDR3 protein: CASSLLDRSNEKLFF. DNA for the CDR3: TGTGCCAGCAGCTTACTAGACAGGTCTAATGAAAAACTGTTTTTT. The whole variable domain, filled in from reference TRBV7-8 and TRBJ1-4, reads GAGVSQSPRYKVAKRGQDVALRCDPISGHVSLFWYQQALGQGPEFLTYFQNEAQLDKSGLPSDRFFAERPEGSVSTLKIQRTQQEDSAVYLCASSLLDRSNEKLFFGSGTQLSVL.

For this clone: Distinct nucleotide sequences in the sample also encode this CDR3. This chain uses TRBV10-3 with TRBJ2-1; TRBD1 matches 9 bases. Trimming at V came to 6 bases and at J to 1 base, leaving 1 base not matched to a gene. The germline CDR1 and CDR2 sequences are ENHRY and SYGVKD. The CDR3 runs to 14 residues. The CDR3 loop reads CAIRGTGSYNEQFF. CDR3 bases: TGTGCCATCAGGGGGACAGGGTCCTACAATGAGCAGTTCTTC.

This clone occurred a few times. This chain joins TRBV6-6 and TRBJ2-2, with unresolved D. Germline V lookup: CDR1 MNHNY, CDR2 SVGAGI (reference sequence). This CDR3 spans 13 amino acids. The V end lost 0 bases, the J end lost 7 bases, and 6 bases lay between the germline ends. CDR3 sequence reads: CASSYSAVGELFF. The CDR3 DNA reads TGTGCCAGCAGTTACTCCGCAGTCGGGGAGCTGTTTTTT.

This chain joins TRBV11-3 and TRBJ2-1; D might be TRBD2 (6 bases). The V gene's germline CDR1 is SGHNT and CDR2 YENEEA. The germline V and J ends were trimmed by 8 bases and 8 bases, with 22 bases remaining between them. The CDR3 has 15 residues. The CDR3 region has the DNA TGTGCCAGCTCGGGGGACGGGGCCCCGGGGGATGAGCAGTTCTTC. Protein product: CASSGDGAPGDEQFF. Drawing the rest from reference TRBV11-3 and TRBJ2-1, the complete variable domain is EAGVVQSPRYKIIEKKQPVAFWCNPISGHNTLYWYLQNLGQGPELLIRYENEEAVDDSQLPKDRFSAERLKGVDSTLKIQPAELGDSAVYLCASSGDGAPGDEQFFGPGTRLTVL.

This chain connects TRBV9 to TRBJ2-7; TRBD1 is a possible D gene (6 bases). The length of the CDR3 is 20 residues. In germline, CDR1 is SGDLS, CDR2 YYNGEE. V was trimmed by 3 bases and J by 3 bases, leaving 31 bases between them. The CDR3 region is CASSAYRPGQSDFRNYEQYF. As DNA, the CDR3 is TGTGCCAGCAGCGCCTACCGACCTGGACAGTCCGACTTTCGGAACTACGAGCAGTACTTC.

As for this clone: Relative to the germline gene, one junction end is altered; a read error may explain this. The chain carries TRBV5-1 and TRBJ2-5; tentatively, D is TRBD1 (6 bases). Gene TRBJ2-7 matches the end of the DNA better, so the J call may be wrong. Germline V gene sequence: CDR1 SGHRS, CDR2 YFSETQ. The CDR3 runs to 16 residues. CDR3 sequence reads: CASGLADSTGSYEQYF. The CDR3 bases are TGCGCCAGCGGCTTGGCCGACTCGACAGGATCCTACGAGCAGTACTTC.

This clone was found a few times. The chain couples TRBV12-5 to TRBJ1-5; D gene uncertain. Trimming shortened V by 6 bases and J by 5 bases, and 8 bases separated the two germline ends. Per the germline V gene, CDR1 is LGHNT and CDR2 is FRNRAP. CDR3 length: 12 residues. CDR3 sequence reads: CASGISDQPQHF. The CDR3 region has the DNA TGTGCTAGTGGAATCTCCGATCAGCCCCAGCATTTT.

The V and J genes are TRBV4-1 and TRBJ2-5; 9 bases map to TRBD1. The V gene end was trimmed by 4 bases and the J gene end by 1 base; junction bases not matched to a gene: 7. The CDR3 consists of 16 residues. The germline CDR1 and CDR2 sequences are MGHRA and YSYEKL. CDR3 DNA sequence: TGCGCCAGCAGCCTCTTGGGACAGGGCACCCAAGAGACCCAGTACTTC. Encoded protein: CASSLLGQGTQETQYF.

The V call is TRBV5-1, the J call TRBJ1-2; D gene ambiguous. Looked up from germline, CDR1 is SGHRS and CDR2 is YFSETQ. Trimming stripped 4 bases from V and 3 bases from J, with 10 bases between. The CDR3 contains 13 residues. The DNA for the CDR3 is TGCGCCAGCAGCCACGGGTTTGACTATGGCTACACCTTC. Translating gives CASSHGFDYGYTF.

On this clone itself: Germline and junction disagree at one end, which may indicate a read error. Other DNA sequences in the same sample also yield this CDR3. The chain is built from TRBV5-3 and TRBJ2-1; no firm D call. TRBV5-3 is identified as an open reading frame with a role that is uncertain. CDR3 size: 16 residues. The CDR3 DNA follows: TGTGCCAGAAGCTCCTACCAGGTTACCTCCTACAACGAGCAGTTCTTC. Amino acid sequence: CARSSYQVTSYNEQFF.

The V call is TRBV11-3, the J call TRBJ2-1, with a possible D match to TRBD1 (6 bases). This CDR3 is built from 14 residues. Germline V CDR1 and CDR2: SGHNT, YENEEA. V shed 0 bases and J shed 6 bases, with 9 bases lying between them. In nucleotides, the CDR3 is TGTGCCAGCAGCTTAGAGGGCAGGGGCAATGAGCAGTTCTTC. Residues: CASSLEGRGNEQFF.